Reported below is one T cell receptor (beta chain). Its antigen remains unidentified. The record has no base qualities; no much larger clone is one base away. Healthy HIV-negative adults with no recently reported acute infections or vaccinations were included as donors. Only Caucasian adults living in Nashville, Tennessee, USA were represented among the donors. CD4+ T cells were enriched by magnetic negative selection, after which naive cells were positively selected on CD45RA and the negative fraction was taken as the memory subset. After blood collection by leukapheresis, PBMCs were isolated using Ficoll-Histopaque density gradient centrifugation and then cryopreserved in the vapor phase of liquid nitrogen. Purity and quantity of every magnetically sorted T cell population were checked by analytical flow cytometry. Genomic DNA was isolated from each sorted fraction and quantified by UV absorbance on a Nanodrop 2000c.

Using the deep immunoSEQ assay, TCR CDR3 regions were amplified from genomic DNA by multiplex PCR. For each cell subset, the extracted genomic DNA was distributed evenly across all wells of several immunoSEQ 96-well plates, and each plate served as one replicate. For sorted subsets, each replicate PCR was loaded with approximately 190 ng genomic DNA, equivalent to about 33,000 T cell genomes. The purified libraries were quantified using a Qubit 3.0 fluorometer, sized with a Bioanalyzer 2100, and then quantified again using the KAPA Library Quantification kit. Every immunoSEQ 96-well plate was sequenced on a dedicated single-read 150-cycle Illumina NextSeq 550 flow cell. As for the authors' bioinformatics: Because the immunoSEQ output included only junctional sequences and no quality scores, the filtering could not be the same as the filtering used for full-length reads. Sequences were annotated with PyIR, a Python wrapper for IgBLAST v1.9, using IMGT germline references to assign V/J genes and CDR3. Reads were filtered out if the reads had weak V/J assignments (E-value above 1e-6), no CDR3, stop codons, out-of-frame junctions, or ambiguous translated residues. V3J clonotypes were defined by identical inferred V gene, J gene, and CDR3 amino acid sequence. Percentage overlap between repertoires was calculated by dividing the number of shared unique clonotypes by the size of the smaller repertoire. Richness of each repertoire was evaluated using RTK rarefaction, the Chao1 estimator, and Recon v2.1 estimates of unobserved clonotypes. For all TCRbeta clonotypes obtained by the gDNA method from a few donors, generation probabilities were computed with OLGA. TCRdb retrieved this table from immuneACCESS and kept in-frame rearrangements only. Not all clones are present; in checked studies, unresolved V genes account for under half, and no reason is known for the remainder. For V, J and clone size, that table is used; D and trimming come from the DNA. The sample has over a million clones on record, roughly 96% of them singletons. The top ten clonotypes cover 1% to 1.5% of the sample.

This record belongs to a study of shared clonotypes between healthy human individuals (dated by TCRdb to the early 2020s). For the wider study: The cohort included a few men and two women between 18 and 49 years of age. Per donor, three plates each were used for CD4 naive and CD4 memory, two for CD8 naive, and one for CD8 memory. Blood TCR repertoires of about five healthy adults were deeply sequenced to estimate repertoire size and the extent of clonotype sharing between individuals. To increase sequencing depth and limit assay-specific biases, TCR repertoire library preparation and sequencing were carried out by different laboratories using diverse techniques. Between about 0.85 and 8.9 billion PBMCs per donor were obtained by leukapheresis. The paper as a whole reports these results and caveats: Incomplete sequencing was indicated by rarefaction of sorted-subset datasets, despite the large sequencing depth. Sampling was restricted to blood, and TCR repertoires in tissue are likely to differ from TCR repertoires in blood. Because the study included only a small number of donors, the genetic and exposure-history diversity represented was limited. Higher generation probabilities were observed for clonotypes shared by all four sorted-subset donors than for non-shared clonotypes. Pairwise subsampling indicated that sequencing depth was expected to affect the degree of clonotype sharing among donors. Naive subsets generally had larger estimated clonotype richness than memory subsets did. When four donors were compared, the shared fraction of clonotypes was about 5% for naive CD4, 3.5% to 4% for naive CD8, roughly 2.5% for memory CD4, and less than 0.45% for memory CD8.

Its CDR3 holds 14 amino acids, cysteine through phenylalanine. The only DNA kept is the CDR3, 42 bases in frame from the first base. Relative to germline, V is 5 bases shorter and J is 6 bases shorter, with 15 bases between their ends. In the germline V gene (reference sequence), CDR1 corresponds to LNHNV and CDR2 to YYDKDF. The chain employs TRBV15 and TRBJ2-3; a tentative D match to TRBD2 spans 6 bases. The TCR comes from a man younger than 45 in good health. The material sequenced was naive CD4+ T cells sorted from blood. The cell subset or site label, read with the paper, signifies: CD45RA+ positively selected. The CDR3 protein sequence reads: CATSPRGMEDTQYF. The bases read TGTGCCACCAGCCCTCGGGGGATGGAGGATACGCAGTATTTT.